A single sample is the source of the 18 T cell receptor beta chains below, sequenced in a study of T cell responses to AZD1222 COVID-19 vaccine. Assay: immunoSEQ multiplex PCR; the TCRdb copy retains only in-frame clones and omits some. This table holds 150,000 or so clones, 90% found once. Sequences were derived from peripheral blood, sampled 28 days after the second AZD1222 dose. The receptors stem from an adult who received the AZD1222 COVID-19 vaccine.

This clone was picked up one time. This rearrangement joins TRBV19 to TRBJ1-2; the D is unclear. Trimming removed 4 bases at V and 6 bases at J, with 21 bases between. Looked up from germline, CDR1 is LNHDA and CDR2 is SQIVND (reference sequence). This CDR3 region has 16 residues. For the CDR3, the DNA is TGTGCCAGTAGTAGGGGTGGCAGCCCCGTAGAGAATGGCTACACCTTC. Translation: CASSRGGSPVENGYTF. Filled out from reference TRBV19 and TRBJ1-2, the complete variable domain reads DGGITQSPKYLFRKEGQNVTLSCEQNLNHDAMYWYRQDPGQGLRLIYYSQIVNDFQKGDIAEGYSVSREKKESFPLTVTSAQKNPTAFYLCASSRGGSPVENGYTFGSGTRLTVV.

This chain connects TRBV5-6 to TRBJ2-7; D perhaps matches TRBD1 (6 bases). Per germline, CDR1 SGHDT and CDR2 YYEEEE. This CDR3 spans 15 amino acids. V was clipped by 4 bases and J by 2 bases, with 16 bases between them. CDR3 DNA: TGTGCCAGCAGCCCCAGCTCGGACAGTACCTACGAGCAGTACTTC. Protein product: CASSPSSDSTYEQYF. The complete variable domain, with remaining parts taken from reference TRBV5-6 and TRBJ2-7, reads DAGVTQSPTHLIKTRGQQVTLRCSPKSGHDTVSWYQQALGQGPQFIFQYYEEEERQRGNFPDRFSGHQFPNYSSELNVNALLLGDSALYLCASSPSSDSTYEQYFGPGTRLTVT.

The chain joins TRBV30 to TRBJ1-4; D ambiguous. The CDR3 is 12 amino acids. Germline V gives CDR1 GTSNPN, CDR2 SVGIG (reference sequence). The V end lost 7 bases, the J end lost 5 bases, and 11 bases lay between the germline ends. DNA for the CDR3: TGTGCCTCGGAACAGCCAAATGAAAAACTGTTTTTT. It specifies CASEQPNEKLFF.

This chain joins TRBV19 and TRBJ2-6; 8 bases align to TRBD1. Germline CDR1 LNHDA, CDR2 SQIVND (reference sequence). The CDR3 extends over 18 amino acids. The ends lost 3 bases at V and 0 bases at J; junction bases unmatched: 7. CDR3 nucleotides: TGTGCCAGTAGTATGCGACAGGGGATGGGCTCTGGGGCCAACGTCCTGACTTTC. This translates into CASSMRQGMGSGANVLTF.

This chain uses TRBV7-2 with TRBJ2-3; TRBD2 is a possible D gene (5 bases). V was trimmed by 0 bases and J by 2 bases, leaving 9 bases between them. This CDR3 has 15 residues. Germline values: CDR1 SGHTA, CDR2 FQGNSA. This chain's CDR3 is CASSLAPTITDTQYF. DNA of the CDR3: TGTGCCAGCAGCTTAGCTCCGACTATCACAGATACGCAGTATTTT. The full variable domain, with the rest looked up from reference TRBV7-2 and TRBJ2-3, is GAGVSQSPSNKVTEKGKDVELRCDPISGHTALYWYRQSLGQGLEFLIYFQGNSAPDKSGLPSDRFSAERTGGSVSTLTIQRTQQEDSAVYLCASSLAPTITDTQYFGPGTRLTVL.

V and J are TRBV21-1 and TRBJ1-5. TRBV21-1 is assigned pseudogene status. The CDR3 is 16 residues long. CDR3 bases: TGTGCCAGCAGCGAAGGGACGGACTATACTGATCAGCCCCAGCATTTT. Translation: CASSEGTDYTDQPQHF.

The chain has TRBV25-1 and TRBJ1-6; a possible D gene is TRBD1 (5 bases). CDR1 is MGHDK, CDR2 SYGVNS, per germline. The CDR3 is 16 residues long. V was clipped by 0 bases and J by 6 bases, with 12 bases between them. The CDR3 DNA is TGTGCCAGCAGTGAATATGTCCAGGGCGGTAATTCACCCCTCCACTTT. Its translation: CASSEYVQGGNSPLHF.

For this clone: Other DNA sequences within the sample encode an identical CDR3. This rearrangement joins TRBV18 to TRBJ1-5; TRBD1 might be the D (5 bases). Trimming removed 0 bases at V and 1 base at J, with 7 bases between. This CDR3 has 15 amino acids. From germline, CDR1 is KGHSH and CDR2 LQKENI. This CDR3 reads CASSPPGGSNQPQHF. CDR3 in DNA: TGTGCCAGCTCACCACCGGGGGGGAGCAATCAGCCCCAGCATTTT.

This chain connects TRBV6-5 to TRBJ2-3; no clear D. This CDR3 spans 13 amino acids. The ends were cut back, 6 bases at V and 3 bases at J, with 10 bases in the middle. The germline CDR1 and CDR2 sequences are MNHEY and SVGAGI. The CDR3, as DNA: TGTGCCAGCAGCCTAACAGCAACAGATACGCAGTATTTT. Translating it yields CASSLTATDTQYF.

This chain uses TRBV6-5 with TRBJ2-1, with a tentative D call TRBD1 (6 bases). Germline V lookup: CDR1 MNHEY, CDR2 SVGAGI. The CDR3 spans 15 residues. V was cut by 5 bases and J by 0 bases, with 11 bases left in between. The CDR3 region has the DNA TGTGCCAGCAGTCCAACAGGGAGCTCCTACAATGAGCAGTTCTTC. It is translated as CASSPTGSSYNEQFF.

The chain couples TRBV7-9 to TRBJ1-2, with D perhaps matching TRBD1 (6 bases). V dropped 3 bases and J dropped 2 bases, with 13 bases sitting between them. CDR3 length equals 15 residues. Germline V gene sequence: CDR1 SEHNR, CDR2 FQNEAQ (reference sequence). The CDR3 coding sequence is TGTGCCAGCAGCTTCCTCCAGGACAGAAACTATGGCTACACCTTC. This codes for CASSFLQDRNYGYTF.

V gene TRBV27 combines with J gene TRBJ1-5, with no clear D. The CDR3 is 13 residues long. In germline, CDR1 is MNHEY, CDR2 SMNVEV (reference sequence). The V end lost 5 bases, the J end lost 0 bases, and 5 bases lay between the germline ends. The CDR3: CASSPDSNQPQHF. The CDR3 DNA sequence: TGTGCCAGCAGTCCGGATAGCAATCAGCCCCAGCATTTT.

The J gene is TRBJ1-2, the V gene TRBV4-1, with D possibly TRBD1 on 5 matching bases. CDR3 length: 15 amino acids. Trimming shortened V by 0 bases and J by 8 bases, and 16 bases separated the two germline ends. Germline V lookup: CDR1 MGHRA, CDR2 YSYEKL. This CDR3 reads CASSQEGRGVPGYTF. For the CDR3, the DNA is TGCGCCAGCAGCCAAGAGGGGAGAGGGGTGCCGGGCTACACCTTC.

The genes are TRBV7-3 and TRBJ2-1; 7 positions match TRBD2. V dropped 3 bases and J dropped 7; count of bases not matched to a gene: 9. The length of the CDR3 is 15 residues. Germline CDR1 and CDR2: SGHTA and FQGTGA. CDR3 sequence reads: CASSLRPAGVNEQFF. The CDR3 bases are TGTGCCAGCAGCTTGAGGCCTGCGGGAGTGAATGAGCAGTTCTTC.

The chain carries TRBV5-4 and TRBJ2-2; weak D call: TRBD1 (5 bases). This CDR3 is built from 13 residues. CDR1 SGHNT and CDR2 YYREEE come from the germline V gene (reference sequence). Trimming pared 6 bases from V and 1 base from J, leaving 7 bases between. CDR3 in DNA: TGTGCCAGCAAAGGGGTGAACACCGGGGAGCTGTTTTTT. This translates into CASKGVNTGELFF.

The genes are TRBV15 and TRBJ2-5, with 8 bases that match TRBD1. The CDR3 length is 15 residues. With 0 bases clipped from V and 4 bases from J, the junction kept 4 bases outside the gene matches. From germline, CDR1 is LNHNV and CDR2 YYDKDF (reference sequence). In nucleotides, the CDR3 is TGTGCCACCAGCAGAGATCAAGACAGGGGAGAGACCCAGTACTTC. Protein product: CATSRDQDRGETQYF.

The chain uses TRBV28 and TRBJ2-2; the match to TRBD2 covers 7 bases. This CDR3 spans 14 amino acids. Unmatched junction bases numbered 3, after V lost 3 bases and J lost 5 bases. Germline CDR1 MDHEN, CDR2 SYDVKM. DNA of the CDR3: TGTGCCAGCAGTTTTATTAGCGGGACCGGGGAGCTGTTTTTT. Protein sequence: CASSFISGTGELFF.

The chain combines TRBV5-1 with TRBJ2-1; 7 nucleotides line up with TRBD2. The CDR3 sequence is 17 residues long. Germline trimming cut 4 bases from V and 4 bases from J; bases unmatched to any gene: 14. Germline V gene sequence: CDR1 SGHRS, CDR2 YFSETQ. CDR3 sequence (DNA): TGCGCCAGCAGCACCCGGGGAGATAGCGGGCCTTACAATGAGCAGTTCTTC. Amino acid sequence: CASSTRGDSGPYNEQFF.